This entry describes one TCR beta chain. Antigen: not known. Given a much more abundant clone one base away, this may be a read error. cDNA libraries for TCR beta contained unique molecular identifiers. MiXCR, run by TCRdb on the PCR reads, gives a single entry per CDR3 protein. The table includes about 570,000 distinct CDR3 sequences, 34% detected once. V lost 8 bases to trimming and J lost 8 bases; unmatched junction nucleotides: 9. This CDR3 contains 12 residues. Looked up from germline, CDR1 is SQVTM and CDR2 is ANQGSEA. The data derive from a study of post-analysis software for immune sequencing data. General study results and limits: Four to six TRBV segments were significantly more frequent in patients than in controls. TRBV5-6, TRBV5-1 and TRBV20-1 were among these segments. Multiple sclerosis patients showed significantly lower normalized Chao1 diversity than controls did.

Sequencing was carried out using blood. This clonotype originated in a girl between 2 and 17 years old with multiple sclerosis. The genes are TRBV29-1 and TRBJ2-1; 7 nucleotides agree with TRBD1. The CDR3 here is CSINRGSDEQFF. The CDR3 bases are TGCAGCATAAACAGGGGAAGTGATGAGCAGTTCTTC.